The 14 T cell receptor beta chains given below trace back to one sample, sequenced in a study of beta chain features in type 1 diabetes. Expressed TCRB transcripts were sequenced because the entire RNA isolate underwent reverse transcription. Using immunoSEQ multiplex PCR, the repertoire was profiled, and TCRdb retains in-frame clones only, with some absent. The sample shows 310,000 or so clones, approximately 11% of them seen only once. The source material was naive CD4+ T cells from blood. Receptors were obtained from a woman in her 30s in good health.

CDR3 protein: CASSLGGRADQPQHF. For the CDR3, the DNA is TGTGCCAGCAGTCTTGGGGGCAGGGCCGATCAGCCCCAGCATTTT. V and J are TRBV6-5 and TRBJ1-5; maybe TRBD1 (6 bases). Germline CDR1 and CDR2: MNHEY and SVGAGI. This CDR3 contains 15 residues. Trimming took off 5 bases at V and 5 bases at J, with 16 bases between the two ends.

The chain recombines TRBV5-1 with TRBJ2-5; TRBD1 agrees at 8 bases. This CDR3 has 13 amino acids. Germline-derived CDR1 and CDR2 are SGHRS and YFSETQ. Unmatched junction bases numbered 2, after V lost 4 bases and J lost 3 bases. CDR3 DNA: TGCGCCAGCAGCGGACAGGGTGAAGAGACCCAGTACTTC. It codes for CASSGQGEETQYF.

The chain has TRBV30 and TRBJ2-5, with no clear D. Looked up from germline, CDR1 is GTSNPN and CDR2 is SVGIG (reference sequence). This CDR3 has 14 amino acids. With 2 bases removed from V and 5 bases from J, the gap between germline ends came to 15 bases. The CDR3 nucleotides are TGTGCCTGGAGTCTGGGCCTCAGACGGGAGACCCAGTACTTC. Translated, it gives CAWSLGLRRETQYF.

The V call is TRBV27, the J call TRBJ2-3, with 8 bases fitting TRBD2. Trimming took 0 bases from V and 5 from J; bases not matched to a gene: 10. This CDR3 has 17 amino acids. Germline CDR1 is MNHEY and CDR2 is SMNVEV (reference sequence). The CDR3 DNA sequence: TGTGCCAGCAGTTTATCTCCGGGACTAGGGCGCAGAGATACGCAGTATTTT. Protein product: CASSLSPGLGRRDTQYF.

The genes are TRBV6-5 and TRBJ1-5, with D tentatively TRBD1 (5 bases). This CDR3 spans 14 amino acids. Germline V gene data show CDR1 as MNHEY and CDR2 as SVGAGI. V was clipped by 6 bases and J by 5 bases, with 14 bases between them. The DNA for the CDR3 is TGTGCCAGCAGGAGAGGGACGGGGGATCAGCCCCAGCATTTT. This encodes CASRRGTGDQPQHF.

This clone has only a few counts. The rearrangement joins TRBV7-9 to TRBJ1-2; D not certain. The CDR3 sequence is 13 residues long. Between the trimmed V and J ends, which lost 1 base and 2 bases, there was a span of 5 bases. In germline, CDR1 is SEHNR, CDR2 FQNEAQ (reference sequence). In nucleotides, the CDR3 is TGTGCCAGCAGCTTAGAACAAAACTATGGCTACACCTTC. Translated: CASSLEQNYGYTF. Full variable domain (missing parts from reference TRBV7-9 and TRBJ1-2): DTGVSQNPRHKITKRGQNVTFRCDPISEHNRLYWYRQTLGQGPEFLTYFQNEAQLEKSRLLSDRFSAERPKGSFSTLEIQRTEQGDSAMYLCASSLEQNYGYTFGSGTRLTVV.

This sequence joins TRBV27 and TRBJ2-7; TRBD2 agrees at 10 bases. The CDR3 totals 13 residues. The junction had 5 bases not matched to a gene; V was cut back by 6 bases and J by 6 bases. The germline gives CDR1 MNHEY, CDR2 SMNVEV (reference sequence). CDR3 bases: TGTGCCAGCAGCCCTAGCGGGAGTTCCGAGCAGTACTTC. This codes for CASSPSGSSEQYF.

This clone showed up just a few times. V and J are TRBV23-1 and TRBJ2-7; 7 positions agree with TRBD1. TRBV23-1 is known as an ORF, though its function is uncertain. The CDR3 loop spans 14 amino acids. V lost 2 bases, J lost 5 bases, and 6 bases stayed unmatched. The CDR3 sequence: CASSQRQGVHEQYF. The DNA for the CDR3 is TGCGCCAGCAGTCAACGGCAGGGGGTCCACGAGCAGTACTTC.

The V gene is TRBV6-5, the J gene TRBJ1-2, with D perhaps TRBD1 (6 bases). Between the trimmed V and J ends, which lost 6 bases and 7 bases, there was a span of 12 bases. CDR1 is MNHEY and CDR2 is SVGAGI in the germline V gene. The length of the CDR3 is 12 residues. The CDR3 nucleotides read TGTGCCAGCAGCGACAGGTTTGGTGGCTACACCTTC. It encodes CASSDRFGGYTF.

The CDR3 nucleotides are TGTGCAAGTCGCGCCCCTGAGACTAGACCCATTGGGGAGCAGTACTTC. This sequence encodes CASRAPETRPIGEQYF. The chain combines TRBV12-2 with TRBJ2-7; the table calls TRBD2, which could not be checked here. TRBV12-2 is termed a pseudogene. The CDR3 extends over 16 amino acids.

CDR3 nucleotides: TGTGCCAGCAGCTCCCGGACTAGCGGGAGCACAGATACGCAGTATTTT. Translated, it gives CASSSRTSGSTDTQYF. The genes are TRBV7-9 and TRBJ2-3, with 11 bases matching TRBD2. Germline CDR1 reads SEHNR; CDR2 reads FQNEAQ (reference sequence). V lost 4 bases and J lost 0; bases outside the gene matches: 3. This CDR3 has 16 residues.

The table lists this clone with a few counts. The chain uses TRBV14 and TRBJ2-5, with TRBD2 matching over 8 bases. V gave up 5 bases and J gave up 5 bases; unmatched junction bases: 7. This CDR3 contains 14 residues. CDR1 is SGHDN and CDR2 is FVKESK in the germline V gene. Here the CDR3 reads CASSRAGVVETQYF. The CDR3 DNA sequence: TGTGCCAGCAGCAGAGCGGGAGTTGTTGAGACCCAGTACTTC.

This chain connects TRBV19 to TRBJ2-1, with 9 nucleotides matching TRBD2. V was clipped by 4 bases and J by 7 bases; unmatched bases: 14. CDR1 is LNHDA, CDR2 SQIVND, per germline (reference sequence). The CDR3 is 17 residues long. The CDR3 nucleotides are TGTGCCAGTAGTACGATTTTAGGCGGGAGGGCCAGGAATGAGCAGTTCTTC. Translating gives CASSTILGGRARNEQFF.

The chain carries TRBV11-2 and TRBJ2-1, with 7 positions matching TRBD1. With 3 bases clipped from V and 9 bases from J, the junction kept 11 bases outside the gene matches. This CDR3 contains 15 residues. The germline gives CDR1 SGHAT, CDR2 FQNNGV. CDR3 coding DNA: TGTGCCAGCAGCTTGGGGGCCAGGGGGTGGAGTGAGCAGTTCTTC. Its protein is CASSLGARGWSEQFF.